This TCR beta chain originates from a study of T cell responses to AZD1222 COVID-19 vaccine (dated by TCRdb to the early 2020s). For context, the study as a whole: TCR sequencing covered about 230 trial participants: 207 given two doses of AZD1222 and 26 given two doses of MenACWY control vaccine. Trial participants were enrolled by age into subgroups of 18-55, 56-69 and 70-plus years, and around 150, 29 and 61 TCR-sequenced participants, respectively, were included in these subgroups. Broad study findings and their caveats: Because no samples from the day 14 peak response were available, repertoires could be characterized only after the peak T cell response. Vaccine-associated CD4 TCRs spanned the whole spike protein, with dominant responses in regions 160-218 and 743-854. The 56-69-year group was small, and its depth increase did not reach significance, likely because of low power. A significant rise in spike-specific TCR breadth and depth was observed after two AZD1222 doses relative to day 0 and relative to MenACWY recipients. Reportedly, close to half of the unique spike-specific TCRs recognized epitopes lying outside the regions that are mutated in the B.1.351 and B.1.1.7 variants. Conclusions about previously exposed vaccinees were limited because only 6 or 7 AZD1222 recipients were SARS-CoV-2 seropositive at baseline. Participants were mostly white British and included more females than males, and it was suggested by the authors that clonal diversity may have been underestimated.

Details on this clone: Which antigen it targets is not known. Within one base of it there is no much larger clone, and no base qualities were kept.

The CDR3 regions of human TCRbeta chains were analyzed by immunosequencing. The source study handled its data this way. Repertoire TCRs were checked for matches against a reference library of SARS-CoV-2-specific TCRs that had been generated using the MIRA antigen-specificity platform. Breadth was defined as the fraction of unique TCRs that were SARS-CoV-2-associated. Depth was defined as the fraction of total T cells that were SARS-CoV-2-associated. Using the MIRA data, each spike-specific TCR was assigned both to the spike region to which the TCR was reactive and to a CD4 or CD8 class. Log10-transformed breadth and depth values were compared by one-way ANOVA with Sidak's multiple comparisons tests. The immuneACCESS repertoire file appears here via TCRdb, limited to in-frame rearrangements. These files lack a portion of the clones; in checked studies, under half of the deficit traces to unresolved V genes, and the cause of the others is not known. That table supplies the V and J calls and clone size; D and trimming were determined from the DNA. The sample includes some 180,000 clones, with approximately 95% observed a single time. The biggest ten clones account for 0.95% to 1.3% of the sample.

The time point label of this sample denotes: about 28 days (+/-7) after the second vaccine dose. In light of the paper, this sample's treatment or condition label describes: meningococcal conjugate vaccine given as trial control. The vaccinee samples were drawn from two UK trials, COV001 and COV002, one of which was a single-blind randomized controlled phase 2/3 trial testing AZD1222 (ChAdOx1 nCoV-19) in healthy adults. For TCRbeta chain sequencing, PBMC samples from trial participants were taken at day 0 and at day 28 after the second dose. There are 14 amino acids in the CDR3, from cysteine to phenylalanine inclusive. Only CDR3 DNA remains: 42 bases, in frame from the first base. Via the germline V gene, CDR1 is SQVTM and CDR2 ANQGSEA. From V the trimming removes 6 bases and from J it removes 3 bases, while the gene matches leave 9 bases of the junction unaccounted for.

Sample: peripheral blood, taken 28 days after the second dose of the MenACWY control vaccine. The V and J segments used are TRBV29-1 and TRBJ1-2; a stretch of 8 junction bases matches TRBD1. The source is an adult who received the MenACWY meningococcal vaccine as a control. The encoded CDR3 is CSVIQGAGDYGYTF. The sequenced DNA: TGCAGCGTAATCCAGGGGGCAGGGGACTATGGCTACACCTTC.